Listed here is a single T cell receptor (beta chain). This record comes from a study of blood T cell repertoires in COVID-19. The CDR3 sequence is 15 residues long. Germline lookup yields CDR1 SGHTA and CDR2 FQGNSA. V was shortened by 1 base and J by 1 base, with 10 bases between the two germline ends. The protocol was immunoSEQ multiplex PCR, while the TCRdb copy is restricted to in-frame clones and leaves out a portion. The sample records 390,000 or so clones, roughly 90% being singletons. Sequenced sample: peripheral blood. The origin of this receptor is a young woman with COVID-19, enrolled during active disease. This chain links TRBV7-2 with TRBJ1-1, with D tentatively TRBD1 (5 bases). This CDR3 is CASSLVRGGNTEAFF. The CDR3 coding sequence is TGTGCCAGCAGCTTAGTAAGGGGCGGGAACACTGAAGCTTTCTTT.